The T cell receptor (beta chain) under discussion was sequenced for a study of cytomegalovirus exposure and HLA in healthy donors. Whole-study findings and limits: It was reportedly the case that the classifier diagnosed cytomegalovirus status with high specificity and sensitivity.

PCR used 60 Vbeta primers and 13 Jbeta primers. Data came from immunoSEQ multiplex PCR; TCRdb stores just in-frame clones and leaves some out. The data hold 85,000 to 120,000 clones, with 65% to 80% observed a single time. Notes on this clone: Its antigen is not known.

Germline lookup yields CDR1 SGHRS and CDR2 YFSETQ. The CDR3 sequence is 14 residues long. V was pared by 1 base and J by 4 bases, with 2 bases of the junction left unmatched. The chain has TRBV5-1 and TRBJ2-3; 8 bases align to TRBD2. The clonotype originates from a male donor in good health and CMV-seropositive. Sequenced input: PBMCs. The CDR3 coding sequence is TGCGCCAGCAGCTTGTCGCGGGGGGCAGATACGCAGTATTTT. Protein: CASSLSRGADTQYF. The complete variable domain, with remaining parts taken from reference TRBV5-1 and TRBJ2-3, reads KAGVTQTPRYLIKTRGQQVTLSCSPISGHRSVSWYQQTPGQGLQFLFEYFSETQRNKGNFPGRFSGRQFSNSRSEMNVSTLELGDSALYLCASSLSRGADTQYFGPGTRLTVL.